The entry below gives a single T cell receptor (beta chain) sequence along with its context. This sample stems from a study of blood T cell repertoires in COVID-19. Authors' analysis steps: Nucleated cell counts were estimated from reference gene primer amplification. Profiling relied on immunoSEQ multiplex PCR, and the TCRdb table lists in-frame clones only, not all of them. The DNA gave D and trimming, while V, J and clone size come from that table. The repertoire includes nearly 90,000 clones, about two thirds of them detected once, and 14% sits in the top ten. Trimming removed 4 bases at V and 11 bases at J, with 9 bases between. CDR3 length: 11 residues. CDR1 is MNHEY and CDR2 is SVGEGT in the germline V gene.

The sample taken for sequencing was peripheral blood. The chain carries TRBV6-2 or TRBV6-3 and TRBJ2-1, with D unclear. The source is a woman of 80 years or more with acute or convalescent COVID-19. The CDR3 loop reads CASSSPQKQFF. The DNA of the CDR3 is TGTGCCAGCAGTTCCCCCCAGAAGCAGTTCTTC.